These T cell receptor beta chains were read from a single sample in a study of blood T cells in healthy people across ages. In TCRdb, the 5' RACE reads were re-called with MiXCR into one record per CDR3 protein. The sample has roughly 1.9 million distinct CDR3 sequences, 39% seen once. The sequenced sample consisted of blood. The source of these receptors is a human donor in good health. CDR3s include the opening cysteine and the closing phenylalanine or tryptophan. D genes are given only for firm matches. Rows may omit the clone size; those that give it use once, few, many or a size class.

D | J | V | size | DNA | CDR3
TRBD2 | TRBJ2-3 | TRBV4-3 | . | TGCGCCAGCAGCCAAGTGGGGGGGGTCACAGATACGCAGTATTTT | CASSQVGGVTDTQYF
. | TRBJ2-4 | TRBV7-6 | few | TGTGCCAGCAGCGGTAGATCATCGGACATTCAGTACTTC | CASSGRSSDIQYF
TRBD1 | TRBJ2-7 | TRBV13 | . | TGTGCCAGCAGCTCCCGGAACAGGGGGTGCGAGCAGTACTTC | CASSSRNRGCEQYF
TRBD2 | TRBJ2-7 | TRBV7-9 | few | TGTGCCAGCAGCTTAGGCGGGGGGCCCTCTGCCGAGCAGTACTTC | CASSLGGGPSAEQYF
TRBD1 | TRBJ1-1 | TRBV7-8 | once | TGTGCCAGCACCCGGGACAGGGTCGTTACTGAAGCTTTCTTT | CASTRDRVVTEAFF
TRBD2 | TRBJ2-1 | TRBV10-3 | . | TGTGCCATCAGTGAGACGGGTAGCGGGAATGAGCAGTTCTTC | CAISETGSGNEQFF
. | TRBJ2-1 | TRBV7-2 | . | TGTGCCAGCAGCCTGATCCAGGACTCCTACAATGAGCAGTTCTTC | CASSLIQDSYNEQFF
TRBD1 | TRBJ1-1 | TRBV7-2 | . | TGTGCCAGCAGCCCGGGACAGGGCCTTCGTTTGGGCGAGGCTTTCTTT | CASSPGQGLRLGEAFF
. | TRBJ1-6 | TRBV7-2 | . | TGTGCCAGCAGCCGGGGACGGGTGGATTCACCCCTCCACTTT | CASSRGRVDSPLHF
. | TRBJ1-2 | TRBV14 | . | TGTGCCAGCAGCCAAGACGGAAGTGGACAAAGCTACACCTTC | CASSQDGSGQSYTF
TRBD1 | TRBJ1-6 | TRBV5-1 | . | TGCGCCAGCAGCCCGACAGGGGGCGGCGGTGGTAGTAATTCACCCCTCCACTTT | CASSPTGGGGGSNSPLHF
. | TRBJ2-5 | TRBV6-1 | . | TGTGCCAGCAGTGAACCCCGCCAAGAGACCCAGTACTTC | CASSEPRQETQYF
. | TRBJ1-2 | TRBV12-3/TRBV12-4 | once | TGTGCCAGCAGTTTCACCAAACAGGGATCCACCTTC | CASSFTKQGSTF
TRBD2 | TRBJ2-3 | TRBV14 | . | TGTACCAGCAGCCAAGACGTACTCCGTAGCGGGGGGTCATATAGCACAGATACGCAGTATTTT | CTSSQDVLRSGGSYSTDTQYF
. | TRBJ2-3 | TRBV15 | many | TGTGCCACCAGCAGATCCCCAAGCACAGATACGCAGTATTTT | CATSRSPSTDTQYF
. | TRBJ1-1 | TRBV4-3 | few | TGCGCCAGCAGCCTCTGGGCGGGACAAGCTTTCTTT | CASSLWAGQAFF
TRBD2 | TRBJ2-5 | TRBV28 | . | TGTGCCAGCAGTTTTACTAGCGGGGTCCGGACCCAGTACTTC | CASSFTSGVRTQYF
. | TRBJ1-2 | TRBV7-9 | once | TGTGCCAGCAGCTTAGCAGGGCAGGCAACTAACTATGGCTACACCTTC | CASSLAGQATNYGYTF